This TCR beta chain was sequenced in a study of T cell responses to AZD1222 COVID-19 vaccine. TCRdb keeps only in-frame clones here, not all; method: immunoSEQ multiplex PCR. In the table there are about 110,000 clones, 70% to 90% of which are singletons. Sequencing used peripheral blood, obtained on day 0 of AZD1222 vaccination. The receptor comes from an adult in good health.

CDR3 sequence: CATSLRSYNEQFF. The CDR3 nucleotides are TGTGCCACCAGCCTCCGCTCCTACAATGAGCAGTTCTTC. This chain links TRBV15 with TRBJ2-1; D unresolved. This CDR3 is 13 amino acids long. The germline V gene has CDR1 LNHNV and CDR2 YYDKDF (reference sequence). The ends were cut back, 5 bases at V and 0 bases at J, with 5 bases in the middle.